This entry concerns a single T cell receptor beta chain. The naive CD8 fraction comprised CD45RO-negative cells positively selected for CCR7 and excluded terminally differentiated effector memory CD45RA+ cells. Every contributor of samples was a Caucasian grown-up residing in Nashville, Tennessee. Trimming cost V 2 bases and J 6 bases, with 20 bases left between them. The CDR3 has 16 residues. CDR1 and CDR2 from the germline V gene are SEHNR and FQNEAQ (reference sequence). This entry belongs to a study of shared clonotypes between healthy human individuals. On the study more broadly: Researchers drew samples from two women and a few men aged 18 to 49. Each donor had three CD4 naive, three CD4 memory, two CD8 naive and one CD8 memory plate.

Sorted-subset replicate PCRs used 200 ng of genomic DNA. This amount corresponded to tens of thousands of T cell genomes. Data came from immunoSEQ multiplex PCR; TCRdb stores just in-frame clones and leaves some out. The data hold about 2 million clones, with about 95% observed a single time. This receptor was identified in a man between 18 and 29 years old in good health. The source material was naive CD8+ T cells sorted from blood. The rearrangement links TRBV7-9 to TRBJ2-7; tentative D call: TRBD1 (6 bases). CDR3 sequence reads: CASSLPNRGGAAEQYF. The CDR3 DNA reads TGTGCCAGCAGCTTACCAAATAGAGGGGGAGCGGCCGAGCAGTACTTC.